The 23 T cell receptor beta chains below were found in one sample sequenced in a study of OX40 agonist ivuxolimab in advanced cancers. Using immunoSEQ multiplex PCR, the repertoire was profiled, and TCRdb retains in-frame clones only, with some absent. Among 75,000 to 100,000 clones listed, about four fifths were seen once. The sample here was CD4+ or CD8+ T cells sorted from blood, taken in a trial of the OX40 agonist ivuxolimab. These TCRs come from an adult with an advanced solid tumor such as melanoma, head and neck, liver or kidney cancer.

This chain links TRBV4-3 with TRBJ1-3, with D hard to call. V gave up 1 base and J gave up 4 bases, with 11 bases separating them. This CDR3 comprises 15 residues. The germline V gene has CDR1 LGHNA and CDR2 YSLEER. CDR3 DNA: TGCGCCAGCAGCCAAGGATCCGGGGTCGGAAACACCATATATTTT. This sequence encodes CASSQGSGVGNTIYF.

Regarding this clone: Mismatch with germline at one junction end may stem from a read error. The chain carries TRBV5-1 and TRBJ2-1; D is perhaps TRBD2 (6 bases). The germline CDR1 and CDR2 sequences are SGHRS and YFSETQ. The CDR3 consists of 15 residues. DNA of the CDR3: TGCGCCAGCAACCCCGTGACGGGGGTTTACAATGAGCAGCTCTTC. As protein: CASNPVTGVYNEQLF.

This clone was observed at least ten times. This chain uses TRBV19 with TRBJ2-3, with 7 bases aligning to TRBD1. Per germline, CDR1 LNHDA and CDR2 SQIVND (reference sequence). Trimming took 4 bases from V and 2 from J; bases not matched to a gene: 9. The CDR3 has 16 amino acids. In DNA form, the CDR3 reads TGTGCCAGTAGTAAATCCCCGGGACAGACCACAGATACGCAGTATTTT. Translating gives CASSKSPGQTTDTQYF.

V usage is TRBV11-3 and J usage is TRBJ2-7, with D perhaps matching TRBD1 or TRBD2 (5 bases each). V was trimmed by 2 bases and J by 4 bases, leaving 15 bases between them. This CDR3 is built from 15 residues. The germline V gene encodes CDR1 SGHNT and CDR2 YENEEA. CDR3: CASSLMGPDLYEQYF. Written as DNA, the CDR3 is TGTGCCAGCAGCTTAATGGGACCGGACCTATACGAGCAGTACTTC.

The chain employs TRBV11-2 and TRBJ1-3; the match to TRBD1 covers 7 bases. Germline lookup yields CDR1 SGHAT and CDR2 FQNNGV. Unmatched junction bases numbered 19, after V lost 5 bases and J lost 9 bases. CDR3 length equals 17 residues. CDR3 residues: CASSPTGGGYNVGTIYF. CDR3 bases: TGTGCCAGCAGCCCCACGGGAGGGGGCTATAATGTGGGCACCATATATTTT. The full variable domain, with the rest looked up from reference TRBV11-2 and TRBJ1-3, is EAGVAQSPRYKIIEKRQSVAFWCNPISGHATLYWYQQILGQGPKLLIQFQNNGVVDDSQLPKDRFSAERLKGVDSTLKIQPAKLEDSAVYLCASSPTGGGYNVGTIYFGEGSWLTVV.

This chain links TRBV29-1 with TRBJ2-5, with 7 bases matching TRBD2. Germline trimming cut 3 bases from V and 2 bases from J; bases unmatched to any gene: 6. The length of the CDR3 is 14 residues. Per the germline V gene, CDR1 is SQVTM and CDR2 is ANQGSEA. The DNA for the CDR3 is TGCAGCGTTGAGGCGCTCGGGGGGCAAGAGACCCAGTACTTC. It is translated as CSVEALGGQETQYF.

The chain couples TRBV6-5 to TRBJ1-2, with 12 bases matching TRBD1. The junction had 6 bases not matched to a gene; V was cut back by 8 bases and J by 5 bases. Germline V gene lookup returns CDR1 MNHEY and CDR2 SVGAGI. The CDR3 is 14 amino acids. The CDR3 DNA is TGTGCCAGCTCGGGGACAGGGGGCGGTTATGGCTACACCTTC. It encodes CASSGTGGGYGYTF.

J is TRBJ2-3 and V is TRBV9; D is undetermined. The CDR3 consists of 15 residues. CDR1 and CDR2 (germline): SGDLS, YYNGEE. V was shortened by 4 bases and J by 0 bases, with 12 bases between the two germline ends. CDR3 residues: CASSPQVSSTDTQYF. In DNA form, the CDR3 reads TGTGCCAGCAGCCCGCAGGTCTCTAGCACAGATACGCAGTATTTT.

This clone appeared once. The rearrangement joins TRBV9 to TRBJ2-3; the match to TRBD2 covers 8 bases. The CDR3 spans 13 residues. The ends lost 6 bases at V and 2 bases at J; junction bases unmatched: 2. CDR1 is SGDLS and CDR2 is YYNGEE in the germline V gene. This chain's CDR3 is CASTLADTDTQYF. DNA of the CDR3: TGTGCCAGCACACTAGCGGACACAGATACGCAGTATTTT.

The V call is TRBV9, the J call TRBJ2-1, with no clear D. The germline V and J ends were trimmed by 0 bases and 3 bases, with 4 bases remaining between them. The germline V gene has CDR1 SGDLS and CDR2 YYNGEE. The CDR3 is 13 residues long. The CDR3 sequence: CASSVDVYNEQFF. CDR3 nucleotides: TGTGCCAGCAGCGTAGACGTCTACAATGAGCAGTTCTTC.

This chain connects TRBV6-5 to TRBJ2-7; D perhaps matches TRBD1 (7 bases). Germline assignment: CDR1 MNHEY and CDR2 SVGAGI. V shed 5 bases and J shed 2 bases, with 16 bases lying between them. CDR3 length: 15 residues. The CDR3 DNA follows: TGTGCCAGCAGTAACCAGGGGGGCCTACCCTACGAGCAGTACTTC. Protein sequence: CASSNQGGLPYEQYF.

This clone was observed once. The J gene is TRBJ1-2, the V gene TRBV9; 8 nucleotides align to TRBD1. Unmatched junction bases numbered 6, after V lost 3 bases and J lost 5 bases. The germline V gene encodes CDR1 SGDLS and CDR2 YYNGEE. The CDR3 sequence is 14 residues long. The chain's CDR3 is CASSGPQGAYGYTF. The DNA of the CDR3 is TGTGCCAGCAGCGGACCTCAGGGGGCGTATGGCTACACCTTC.

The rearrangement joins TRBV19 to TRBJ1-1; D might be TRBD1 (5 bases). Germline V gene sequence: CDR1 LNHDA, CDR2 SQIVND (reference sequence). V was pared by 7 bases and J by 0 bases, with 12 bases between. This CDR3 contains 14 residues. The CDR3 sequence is CASIMRGVNTEAFF. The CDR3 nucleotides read TGTGCCAGTATCATGCGGGGGGTGAACACTGAAGCTTTCTTT.

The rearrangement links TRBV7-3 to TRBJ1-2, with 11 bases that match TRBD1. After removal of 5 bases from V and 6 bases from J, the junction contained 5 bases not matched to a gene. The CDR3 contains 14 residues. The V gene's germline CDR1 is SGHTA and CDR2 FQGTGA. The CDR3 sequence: CASSPGTGGDGYTF. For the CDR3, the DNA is TGTGCCAGCAGCCCGGGGACAGGGGGGGATGGCTACACCTTC.

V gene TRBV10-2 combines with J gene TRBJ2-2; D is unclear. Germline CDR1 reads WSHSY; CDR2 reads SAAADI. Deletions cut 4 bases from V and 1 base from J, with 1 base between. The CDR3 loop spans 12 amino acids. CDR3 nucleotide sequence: TGCGCCAGCAGTGTGAACACCGGGGAGCTGTTTTTT. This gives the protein CASSVNTGELFF.

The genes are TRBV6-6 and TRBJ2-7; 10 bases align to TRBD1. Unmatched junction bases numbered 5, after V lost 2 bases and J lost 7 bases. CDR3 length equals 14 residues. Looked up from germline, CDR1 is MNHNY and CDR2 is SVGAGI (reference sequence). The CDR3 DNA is TGTGCCAGCAGTTACGACAGGGGGCGGGGGGAGCAGTACTTC. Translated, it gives CASSYDRGRGEQYF.

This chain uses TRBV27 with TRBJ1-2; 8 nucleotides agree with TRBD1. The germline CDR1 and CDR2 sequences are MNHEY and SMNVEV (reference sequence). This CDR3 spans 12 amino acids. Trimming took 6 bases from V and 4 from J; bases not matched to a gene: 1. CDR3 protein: CASRDRAYGYTF. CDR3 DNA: TGTGCCAGCAGGGACAGGGCCTATGGCTACACCTTC.

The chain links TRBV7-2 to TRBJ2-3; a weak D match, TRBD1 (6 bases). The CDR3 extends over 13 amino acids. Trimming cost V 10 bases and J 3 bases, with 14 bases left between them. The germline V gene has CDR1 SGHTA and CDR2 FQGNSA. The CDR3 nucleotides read TGTGCCACCCAAGGACAGTCTACAGATACGCAGTATTTT. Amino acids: CATQGQSTDTQYF.

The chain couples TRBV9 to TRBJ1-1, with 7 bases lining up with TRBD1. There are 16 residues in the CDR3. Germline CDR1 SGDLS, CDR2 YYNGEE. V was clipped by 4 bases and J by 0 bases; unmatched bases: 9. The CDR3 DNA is TGTGCCAGCAGCCCCCGACAGGGTTTGATGAACACTGAAGCTTTCTTT. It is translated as CASSPRQGLMNTEAFF.

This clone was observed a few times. The CDR3 nucleotides are TGTGCCAGTAGTACGCGGGGTACGAATTCACCCCTCCACTTT. Residues: CASSTRGTNSPLHF. The chain recombines TRBV19 with TRBJ1-6; D uncertain. CDR1 is LNHDA and CDR2 is SQIVND in the germline V gene (reference sequence). The CDR3 has 14 residues. V was trimmed by 4 bases and J by 7 bases, leaving 11 bases between them.

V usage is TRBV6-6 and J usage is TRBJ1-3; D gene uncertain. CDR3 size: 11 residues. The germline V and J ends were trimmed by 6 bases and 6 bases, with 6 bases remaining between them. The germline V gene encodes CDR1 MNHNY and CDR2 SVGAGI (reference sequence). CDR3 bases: TGTGCCAGCAGCCGAGAAAACACCATATATTTT. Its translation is CASSRENTIYF.

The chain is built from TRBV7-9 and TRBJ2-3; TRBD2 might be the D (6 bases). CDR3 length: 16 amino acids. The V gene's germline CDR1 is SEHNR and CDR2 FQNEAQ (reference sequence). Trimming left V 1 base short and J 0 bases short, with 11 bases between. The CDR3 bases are TGTGCCAGCAGCTTAGTAGCGGTAAAAAGCACAGATACGCAGTATTTT. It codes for CASSLVAVKSTDTQYF.

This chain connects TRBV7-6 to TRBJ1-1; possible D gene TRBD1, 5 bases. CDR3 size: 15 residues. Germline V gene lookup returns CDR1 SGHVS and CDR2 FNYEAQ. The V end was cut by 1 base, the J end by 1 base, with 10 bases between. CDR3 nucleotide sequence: TGTGCCAGCAGCTTAGGCCCAGGGCCGAACACTGAAGCTTTCTTT. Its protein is CASSLGPGPNTEAFF.